Described below is a single TCR beta chain sequence and its context. This specimen comes from a study of control samples from healthy donors and cancer patients. Sequencing was performed with immunoSEQ multiplex PCR; in TCRdb, only in-frame clones are kept and a portion is missing. The table records some 130,000 clones, around nine tenths of them present only once. CDR1 and CDR2 (germline): SEHNR, FQNEAQ (reference sequence). The germline V and J ends were trimmed by 2 bases and 4 bases, with 12 bases remaining between them. The CDR3 covers 15 residues. V gene TRBV7-9 combines with J gene TRBJ1-3; D gene uncertain. Specimen: blood. This TCR was recovered from a man aged 35 to 55 in good health. The CDR3 loop is CASSLTPGMGNTIYF. The CDR3 coding sequence is TGTGCCAGCAGCTTAACGCCCGGAATGGGAAACACCATATATTTT.